The rows below give T cell receptor beta chains drawn from one sample of a study of blood T cell repertoires in COVID-19. Data came from immunoSEQ multiplex PCR; TCRdb stores just in-frame clones and leaves some out. The table records over 100,000 clones, over 80% of them present only once. Input material: PBMCs or T cells enriched from blood (not recorded which). All receptors derive from a woman aged 30 to 39 who had recovered from COVID-19. The CDR3 runs from the conserved cysteine through the conserved F or W.

v_gene: TRBV19; j_gene: TRBJ1-2; CDR3aa: CASSMRQGGGYTF
v_gene: TRBV2; j_gene: TRBJ1-2; CDR3aa: CASSPQGVYGYTF
v_gene: TRBV2; j_gene: TRBJ2-1; CDR3aa: CASSASGIGYNEQFF
v_gene: TRBV20-1; j_gene: TRBJ2-3; CDR3aa: CSAKQGHTQYF
v_gene: TRBV28; j_gene: TRBJ1-1; CDR3aa: CASSPRTVVEAFF
v_gene: TRBV6-4; j_gene: TRBJ1-2; CDR3aa: CASSTGVNYGYTF
v_gene: TRBV4-3; j_gene: TRBJ2-1; CDR3aa: CASSQPGTSNEQFF
v_gene: TRBV4-3; j_gene: TRBJ1-1; CDR3aa: CASSQEQGFTEAFF
v_gene: TRBV6-6; j_gene: TRBJ2-1; CDR3aa: CASSPYNEQFF
v_gene: TRBV27; j_gene: TRBJ1-2; CDR3aa: CASSPRQGKDGYTF
v_gene: TRBV9; j_gene: TRBJ2-7; CDR3aa: CASSRRGDGTSYEQYF
v_gene: TRBV30; j_gene: TRBJ1-5; CDR3aa: CAWSVRGTGGMRGNQPQHF
v_gene: TRBV27; j_gene: TRBJ2-1; CDR3aa: CASSPRTSGSIYEQFF
v_gene: TRBV7-9; j_gene: TRBJ2-3; CDR3aa: CASSLGAGSDTQYF
v_gene: TRBV7-3; j_gene: TRBJ2-2; CDR3aa: CASSPWTANTGELFF
v_gene: TRBV7-3; j_gene: TRBJ2-7; CDR3aa: CASSLTPERPIGYEQYF
v_gene: TRBV6-5; j_gene: TRBJ1-1; CDR3aa: CASSPGGLHTEAFF
v_gene: TRBV5-5; j_gene: TRBJ1-2; CDR3aa: CASRGTRLEGYTF
v_gene: TRBV28; j_gene: TRBJ1-2; CDR3aa: CASSPPGTPRNYGYTF
v_gene: TRBV7-9; j_gene: TRBJ1-3; CDR3aa: CASTLSSRDTIYF
v_gene: TRBV5-1; j_gene: TRBJ2-4; CDR3aa: CASSPGGLAKNIQYF
v_gene: TRBV28; j_gene: TRBJ2-3; CDR3aa: CASSLPLAGGTDTQYF
v_gene: TRBV7-3; j_gene: TRBJ2-7; CDR3aa: CASSPGRSGYYEQYF
v_gene: TRBV18; j_gene: TRBJ1-2; CDR3aa: CASSPLVSEGGYTF
v_gene: TRBV13; j_gene: TRBJ1-2; CDR3aa: CASSLRQQGDYGYTF
v_gene: TRBV7-8; j_gene: TRBJ2-7; CDR3aa: CASSLAGLTYEQYF
v_gene: TRBV12-3/TRBV12-4; j_gene: TRBJ1-6; CDR3aa: CASSYARNSPLHF
v_gene: TRBV19; j_gene: TRBJ2-2; CDR3aa: CASSRPGQDTGELFF
v_gene: TRBV6-2/TRBV6-3; j_gene: TRBJ2-5; CDR3aa: CASSYSQIETQYF
v_gene: TRBV7-9; j_gene: TRBJ1-4; CDR3aa: CASSLVLRTGPNEKLFF
v_gene: TRBV11-2; j_gene: TRBJ2-5; CDR3aa: CASSLARGWETQYF
v_gene: TRBV19; j_gene: TRBJ1-2; CDR3aa: CASSIDGNNYGYTF
v_gene: TRBV19; j_gene: TRBJ2-1; CDR3aa: CASSIGPSSYNEQFF
v_gene: TRBV30; j_gene: TRBJ1-2; CDR3aa: CAWSVRTANYGYTF
v_gene: TRBV7-3; j_gene: TRBJ2-2; CDR3aa: CASSVSGYTGELFF
v_gene: TRBV4-2; j_gene: TRBJ2-7; CDR3aa: CASSQHSLAGGDEQYF
v_gene: TRBV30; j_gene: TRBJ1-6; CDR3aa: CAWSVPRVRSPLHF
v_gene: TRBV4-3; j_gene: TRBJ2-1; CDR3aa: CASSLSGTSGNYYNEQFF
v_gene: TRBV7-6; j_gene: TRBJ2-1; CDR3aa: CASSDLAGGSNEQFF
v_gene: TRBV7-2; j_gene: TRBJ2-5; CDR3aa: CASSLRDRGPQETQYF
v_gene: TRBV12-3/TRBV12-4; j_gene: TRBJ1-2; CDR3aa: CASKGQGASGYTF
v_gene: TRBV27; j_gene: TRBJ1-3; CDR3aa: CASSSVGAGGNTIYF